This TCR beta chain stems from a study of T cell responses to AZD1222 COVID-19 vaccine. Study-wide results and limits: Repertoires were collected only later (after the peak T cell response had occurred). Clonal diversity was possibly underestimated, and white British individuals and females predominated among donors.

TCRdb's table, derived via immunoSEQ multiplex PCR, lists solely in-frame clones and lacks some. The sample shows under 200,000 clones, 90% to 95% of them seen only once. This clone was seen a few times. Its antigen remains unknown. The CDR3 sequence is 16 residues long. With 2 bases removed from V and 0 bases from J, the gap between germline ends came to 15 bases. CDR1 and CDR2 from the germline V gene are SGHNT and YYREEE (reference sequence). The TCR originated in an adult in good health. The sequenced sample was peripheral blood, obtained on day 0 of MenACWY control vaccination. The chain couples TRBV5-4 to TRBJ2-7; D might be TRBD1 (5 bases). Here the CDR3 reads CASSLSPETASYEQYF. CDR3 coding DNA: TGTGCCAGCAGCTTATCTCCCGAGACAGCCTCCTACGAGCAGTACTTC.